This TCR beta chain was profiled in a study of T cell responses to AZD1222 COVID-19 vaccine. Overall study context: It was second doses at about 4 or about 12 weeks that were pooled. General study results and limits: Just a handful of people given AZD1222 tested seropositive at baseline. A reported finding is that nearly half of spike-specific TCRs target unmutated variant regions. All repertoire sampling was performed exclusively after the peak T cell response.

Generated by immunoSEQ multiplex PCR, the TCRdb table keeps only in-frame clones and is missing some. Of about 110,000 clones in the sample, about 86% are singletons; the top ten hold about 9.4%. V was trimmed by 6 bases and J by 4 bases, leaving 22 bases between them. Germline V gene sequence: CDR1 SNHLY, CDR2 FYNNEI. The CDR3 contains 16 residues. On this clone: Its antigen is not known.

This TCR was sampled from an adult in good health. J is TRBJ2-7 and V is TRBV2; TRBD1 is a possible D gene (8 bases). The specimen was peripheral blood, collected on day 0 of AZD1222 vaccination. CDR3 in DNA: TGTGCCAGCAGCGAAACCCCGGACAGGGAGGGATACGAGCAGTACTTC. It yields the protein CASSETPDREGYEQYF.